The rows below give T cell receptor beta chains drawn from one sample of a study of Ad26.COV2.S vaccination and SARS-CoV-2 variants. Clones were sequenced by immunoSEQ multiplex PCR, and TCRdb holds only the in-frame ones, with some missing. The profile shows 350,000 to 500,000 clones, around 91% of them singletons. The input for sequencing was peripheral blood, taken in a trial of Ad26.COV2.S vaccine versus placebo. These receptors were taken from a person aged 18 to 59 who received the Ad26.COV2.S COVID-19 vaccine or a placebo. The CDR3 runs from the conserved cysteine through the conserved F or W. The D gene is left open where the match is weak. The size entry is marked missing in some rows and otherwise reads once, few, many or a size class.

DNA,CDR3,V,J,size,D
TGTGCCAGCAGTCCATCCTTAGCCATGAACACTGAAGCTTTCTTT,CASSPSLAMNTEAFF,TRBV28,TRBJ1-1,-,-
TGTGCCAGCAGTATGGAGAGCTCCTACGAGCAGTACTTC,CASSMESSYEQYF,TRBV6-5,TRBJ2-7,once,-
TGTGCCAGCAGCTTAGGTGGCGGAAGCTCCTACGAGCAGTACTTC,CASSLGGGSSYEQYF,TRBV11-3,TRBJ2-7,-,-
TGTGCCAGCAGCGAGAGGCAGGGGACCCCGGGATCCTATGGCTACACCTTC,CASSERQGTPGSYGYTF,TRBV9,TRBJ1-2,-,-
TGCAGTGCTAGTGTCTGGGATGCGACGCAGTATTTT,CSASVWDATQYF,TRBV20-1,TRBJ2-3,once,-
TGTGCCAGCAGTTACTCGGGGGCCGCTAATGAAAAACTGTTTTTT,CASSYSGAANEKLFF,TRBV6-6,TRBJ1-4,-,-
TGTGCCAGCAGCTTAAAGGAAGCGGGACCTTGGGGAGATACGCAGTATTTT,CASSLKEAGPWGDTQYF,TRBV7-3,TRBJ2-3,-,TRBD2
TGTGCCAGCTCACCACCGGGACAGGGCTATGAGACCCAGTACTTC,CASSPPGQGYETQYF,TRBV18,TRBJ2-5,-,TRBD1
TGTGCCAGCTCATCGAGCGTGGGCAACGAGCAGTACTTC,CASSSSVGNEQYF,TRBV18,TRBJ2-7,-,-
TGTGCCAGCAGCCTCTCCGGTCGGGAAAAACTGTTTTTT,CASSLSGREKLFF,TRBV7-9,TRBJ1-4,-,-
TGTGCCAGCAGCTTATCAGGGGGCACTGAAGCTTTCTTT,CASSLSGGTEAFF,TRBV11-2,TRBJ1-1,-,TRBD1
TGTGCCAGCATAACACTAGCGGGAGGAGATACGCAGTATTTT,CASITLAGGDTQYF,TRBV2,TRBJ2-3,-,TRBD2
TGTGCCAGCAGCCTCGGGTGGGAGGAAGCTTTCTTT,CASSLGWEEAFF,TRBV13,TRBJ1-1,-,-
TGTGCCAGCAGTTACGTCGAGACCTTACTTGTGTACGAGCAGTACTTC,CASSYVETLLVYEQYF,TRBV6-6,TRBJ2-7,-,-
TGCGCCAGCAGTGAGTCATCTAGGCGGGCGAACACCGGGGAGCTGTTTTTT,CASSESSRRANTGELFF,TRBV10-2,TRBJ2-2,-,-
TGTGCCAGCAGCCACAGGCCCTCCGAGCAGTACTTC,CASSHRPSEQYF,TRBV14,TRBJ2-7,-,-
TGCGCCAGCAGCTTACGGGGCTCTGGGGCCAACGTCCTGACTTTC,CASSLRGSGANVLTF,TRBV5-1,TRBJ2-6,once,-